One T cell receptor beta chain is described in this entry. Its antigen is as yet unknown. CDR3 length: 15 amino acids. V was cut by 7 bases and J by 1 base, with 15 bases left in between. The sample comes from a study of blood T cells in healthy people across ages. The study's findings and limits: The long-lived group displayed more naive CD4+ cells, plus higher diversity, than the aged donors did.

Total RNA, at least 5.5 micrograms per sample, was extracted from PBMCs. PCR was performed a second time for about 7 to 12 cycles using a sample-barcoded 5' primer and a J-beta primer mix. Samples each returned at least 2.5 million CDR3-containing paired-end reads. TCRdb re-called the 5' RACE reads through MiXCR, storing one row per CDR3 protein. The table has 650,000 to 1,000,000 distinct CDR3 sequences, less than 60% seen once; the top ten hold about a sixth. The chain joins TRBV12-3 or TRBV12-4 to TRBJ2-3; possible D gene TRBD2, 6 bases. What was sequenced was blood. The TCR was taken from a man older than 75 in good health. The chain's CDR3 is CASKAQIAGTDTQYF. The CDR3 coding sequence is TGTGCCAGCAAAGCCCAAATAGCGGGCACAGATACGCAGTATTTT.